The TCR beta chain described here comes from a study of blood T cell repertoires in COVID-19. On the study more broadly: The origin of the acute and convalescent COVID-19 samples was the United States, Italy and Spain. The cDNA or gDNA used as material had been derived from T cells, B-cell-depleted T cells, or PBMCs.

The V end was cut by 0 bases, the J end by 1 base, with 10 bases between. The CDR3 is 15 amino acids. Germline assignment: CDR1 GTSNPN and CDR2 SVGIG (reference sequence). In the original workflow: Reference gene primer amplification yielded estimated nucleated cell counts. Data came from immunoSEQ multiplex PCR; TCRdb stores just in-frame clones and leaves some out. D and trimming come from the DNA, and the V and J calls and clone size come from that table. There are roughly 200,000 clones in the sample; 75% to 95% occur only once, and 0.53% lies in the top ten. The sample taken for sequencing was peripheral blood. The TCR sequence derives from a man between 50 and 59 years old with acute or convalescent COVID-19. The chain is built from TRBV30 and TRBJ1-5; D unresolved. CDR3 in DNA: TGTGCCTGGAGTGTACTAGAAGGGAGCAATCAGCCCCAGCATTTT. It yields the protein CAWSVLEGSNQPQHF. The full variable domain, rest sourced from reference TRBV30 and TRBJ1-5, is SQTIHQWPATLVQPVGSPLSLECTVEGTSNPNLYWYRQAAGRGLQLLFYSVGIGQISSEVPQNLSASRPQDRQFILSSKKLLLSDSGFYLCAWSVLEGSNQPQHFGDGTRLSIL.